What follows are 8 T cell receptor beta chains derived from one specimen sequenced in a study of cytomegalovirus exposure and HLA in healthy donors. Sequencing was performed with immunoSEQ multiplex PCR; in TCRdb, only in-frame clones are kept and a portion is missing. Of approximately 300,000 clones listed, roughly 87% are singletons. The specimen was PBMCs. The receptors shown here come from a woman in her 30s in good health and CMV-seropositive.

This rearrangement joins TRBV30 to TRBJ1-6; 10 bases align to TRBD1. Germline lookup yields CDR1 GTSNPN and CDR2 SVGIG (reference sequence). The junction had 6 bases not matched to a gene; V was cut back by 1 base and J by 9 bases. The CDR3 totals 15 residues. The CDR3, as DNA: TGTGCCTGGAGTGCGACAGGGGGCCTTTTTTCACCCCTCCACTTT. This translates into CAWSATGGLFSPLHF.

The rearrangement links TRBV5-4 to TRBJ1-4, with 10 bases lining up with TRBD1. This CDR3 region has 16 residues. V shed 4 bases and J 5 bases; nucleotides not matched to a gene: 8. Germline lookup yields CDR1 SGHNT and CDR2 YYREEE (reference sequence). CDR3 DNA sequence: TGTGCCAGCAGCGGGGGACAGGGGATAGGGAATGAAAAACTGTTTTTT. Translating gives CASSGGQGIGNEKLFF.

V is TRBV5-1 and J is TRBJ2-7; 7 positions match TRBD1. Germline CDR1 and CDR2: SGHRS and YFSETQ. This CDR3 is built from 16 residues. V shed 5 bases, J shed 0 bases, and the junction held 11 bases outside the gene matches. This chain's CDR3 is CASRQLPGQSSYEQYF. The CDR3 bases are TGCGCCAGCAGACAACTTCCGGGACAGAGCTCCTACGAGCAGTACTTC.

This clone was seen more than once but under ten times. The CDR3 bases are TGTGCCAGCAGCGTAATCAGGGGGCCTGGGGCCAACGTCCTGACTTTC. Translating it yields CASSVIRGPGANVLTF. The chain employs TRBV9 and TRBJ2-6, with 8 bases fitting TRBD1. Germline CDR1 reads SGDLS; CDR2 reads YYNGEE. Trimming removed 1 base from V and 2 bases from J; junction bases left unmatched: 2. The CDR3 is 16 residues long.

The chain links TRBV27 to TRBJ2-5; a possible D gene is TRBD2 (5 bases). Germline CDR1 MNHEY, CDR2 SMNVEV (reference sequence). CDR3 length equals 16 residues. V was cut by 1 base and J by 7 bases, with 19 bases left in between. CDR3: CASSLYSEGRFGTQYF. CDR3 in DNA: TGTGCCAGCAGTTTATATTCTGAGGGCAGGTTTGGGACCCAGTACTTC.

J is TRBJ1-2 and V is TRBV19, with 11 bases aligning to TRBD1. V shed 8 bases and J 7 bases; nucleotides not matched to a gene: 9. Germline V gene sequence: CDR1 LNHDA, CDR2 SQIVND (reference sequence). The CDR3 has 14 amino acids. The CDR3 nucleotides read TGTGCCAGTCGGCCGGGACAGGGGGTAGGTGGCTACACCTTC. Its translation: CASRPGQGVGGYTF.

This clone was observed a single time. This sequence joins TRBV7-6 and TRBJ2-1; TRBD2 aligns across 13 bases. This CDR3 spans 17 amino acids. CDR1 is SGHVS, CDR2 FNYEAQ, per germline. Trimming cost V 1 base and J 7 bases; bases outside gene matches: 7. This chain's CDR3 is CASSLGETSGGFNEQFF. The CDR3 DNA reads TGTGCCAGCAGCTTAGGGGAGACTAGCGGGGGGTTTAATGAGCAGTTCTTC.

This sequence joins TRBV7-9 and TRBJ2-1; 8 positions match TRBD2. The germline V gene encodes CDR1 SEHNR and CDR2 FQNEAQ (reference sequence). This CDR3 has 16 residues. Trimming cost V 4 bases and J 0 bases; bases outside gene matches: 5. The CDR3 DNA follows: TGTGCCAGCAGCTCGAGCGGGGGAAGCTCCTACAATGAGCAGTTCTTC. Its protein product is CASSSSGGSSYNEQFF.